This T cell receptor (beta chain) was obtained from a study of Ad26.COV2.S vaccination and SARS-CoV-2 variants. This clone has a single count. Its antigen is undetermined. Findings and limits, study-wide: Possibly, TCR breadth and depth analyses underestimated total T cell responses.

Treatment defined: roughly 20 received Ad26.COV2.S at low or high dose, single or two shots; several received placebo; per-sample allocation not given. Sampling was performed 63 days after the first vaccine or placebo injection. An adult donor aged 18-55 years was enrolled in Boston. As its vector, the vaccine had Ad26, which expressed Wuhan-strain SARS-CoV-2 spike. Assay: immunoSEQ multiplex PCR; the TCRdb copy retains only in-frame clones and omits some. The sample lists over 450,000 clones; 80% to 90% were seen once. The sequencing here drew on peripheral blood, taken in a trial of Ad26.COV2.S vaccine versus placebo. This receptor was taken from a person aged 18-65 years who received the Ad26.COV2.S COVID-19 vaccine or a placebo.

For the CDR3, the DNA is TGTGCCAGCAGCCAGGCCCCGGGACATGGGCCGCCCAGCTCCTATAATTCACCCCTCCACTTT. Translation gives CASSQAPGHGPPSSYNSPLHF. This chain links TRBV3-1 (or the pseudogene TRBV3-2) with TRBJ1-6; a weak D match, TRBD1 (6 bases). The V gene's germline CDR1 is LGHDT and CDR2 YNNKEL (reference sequence). This CDR3 region has 21 residues. With 3 bases removed from V and 0 bases from J, the gap between germline ends came to 24 bases.